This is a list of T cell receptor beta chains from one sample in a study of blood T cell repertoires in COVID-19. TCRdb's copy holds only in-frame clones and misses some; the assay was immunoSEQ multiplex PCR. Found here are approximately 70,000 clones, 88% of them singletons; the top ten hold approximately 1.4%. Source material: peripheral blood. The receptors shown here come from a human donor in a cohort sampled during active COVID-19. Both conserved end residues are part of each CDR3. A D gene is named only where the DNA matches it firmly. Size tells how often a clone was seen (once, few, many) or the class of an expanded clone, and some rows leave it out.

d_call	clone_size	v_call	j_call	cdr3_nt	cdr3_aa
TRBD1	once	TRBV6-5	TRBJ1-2	TGTGCCAGCAGGGCCCTTAGACAGGGGGAGAGTGGCTACACCTTC	CASRALRQGESGYTF
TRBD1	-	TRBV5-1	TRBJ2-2	TGCGCCAGCACCCCACAGGGGGGAGTCGACACCGGGGAGCTGTTTTTT	CASTPQGGVDTGELFF
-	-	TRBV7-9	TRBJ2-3	TGTGCCAACAGCCGGACAGTGGGTCCAGATACGCAGTATTTT	CANSRTVGPDTQYF
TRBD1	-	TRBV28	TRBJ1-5	TGTGCCAGCAGCCCTGGACAGGGGGCAAGACAGCCCCAGCATTTT	CASSPGQGARQPQHF
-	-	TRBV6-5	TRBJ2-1	TGTGCCAGCAGTTACCGAGCGGGTAAAGGCTACAATGAGCAGTTCTTC	CASSYRAGKGYNEQFF
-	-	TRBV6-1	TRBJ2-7	TGTGCCAGCAGTGAAAACACGGGCTCCTACGAGCAGTACTTC	CASSENTGSYEQYF
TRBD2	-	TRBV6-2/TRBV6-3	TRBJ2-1	TGTGCCAGCAGTTACATGACTAGCGGGTTTTACAATGAGCAGTTCTTC	CASSYMTSGFYNEQFF
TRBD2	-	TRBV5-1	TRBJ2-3	TGCGCCAGCAGCGCTGGGACTAGCGGGATGAACACAGATACGCAGTATTTT	CASSAGTSGMNTDTQYF
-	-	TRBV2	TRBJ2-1	TGTGCCAGCAATCCAAGACTAGTTTCTGAGCAGTTCTTC	CASNPRLVSEQFF
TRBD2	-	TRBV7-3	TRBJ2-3	TGTGCCAGCAATGGCGGGAGGAGCACAGATACGCAGTATTTT	CASNGGRSTDTQYF
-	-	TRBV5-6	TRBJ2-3	TGTGCCAGCAGCACCGGGACATCCACAAGGGATACGCAGTATTTT	CASSTGTSTRDTQYF
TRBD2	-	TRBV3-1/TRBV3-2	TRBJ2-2	TGTGCCAGCACCGCTCTAGCGGGATACACCGGGGAGCTGTTTTTT	CASTALAGYTGELFF
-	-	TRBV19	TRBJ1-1	TGTGCCAGTAGTTCTTACGGGGGGCCTAGCACTGAAGCTTTCTTT	CASSSYGGPSTEAFF
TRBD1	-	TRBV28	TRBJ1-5	TGTGCCAGCAGTTCCCACGGATCAGGGGGTAGGGGATATAGCAATCAGCCCCAGCATTTT	CASSSHGSGGRGYSNQPQHF
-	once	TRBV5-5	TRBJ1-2	TGTGCCAGCAGCTTAGGGGCCCAATTCTATGGCTACACCTTC	CASSLGAQFYGYTF
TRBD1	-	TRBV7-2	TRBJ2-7	TGTGCCAGCAGCTTAGCCGTTGTCGGGACAGGGGCTTCCTACGAGCAGTACTTC	CASSLAVVGTGASYEQYF
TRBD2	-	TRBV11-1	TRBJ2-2	TGTGCCAGCAGGCCTGGGACTAGCACCGGGGAGCTGTTTTTT	CASRPGTSTGELFF
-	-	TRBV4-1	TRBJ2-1	TGCGCCAGCAGCCCCTCGGGTGTGCGCCTCGAGCAGTTCTTC	CASSPSGVRLEQFF